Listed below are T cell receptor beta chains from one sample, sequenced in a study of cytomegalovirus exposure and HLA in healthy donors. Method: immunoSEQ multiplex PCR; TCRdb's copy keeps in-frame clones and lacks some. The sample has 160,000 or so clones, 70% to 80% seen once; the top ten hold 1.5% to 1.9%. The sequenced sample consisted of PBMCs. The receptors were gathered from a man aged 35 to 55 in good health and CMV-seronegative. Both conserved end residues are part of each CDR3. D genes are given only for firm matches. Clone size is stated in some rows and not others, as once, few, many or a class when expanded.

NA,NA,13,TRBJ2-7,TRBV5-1,TGCGCCAGCAGCTTATTCCAGGGCTACGAGCAGTACTTC,CASSLFQGYEQYF
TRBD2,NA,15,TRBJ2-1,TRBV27,TGTGCCAGCAGACTTCTAGCGGTCTCCTACAATGAGCAGTTCTTC,CASRLLAVSYNEQFF
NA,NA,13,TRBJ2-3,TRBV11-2,TGTGCCAGCAGCTTAGGTAACACAGATACGCAGTATTTT,CASSLGNTDTQYF
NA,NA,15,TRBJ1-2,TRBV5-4,TGTGCCAGCAGCCCCAATACTGACAGAACCTTAGGCTACACCTTC,CASSPNTDRTLGYTF
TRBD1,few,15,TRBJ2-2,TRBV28,TGTGCCAGCAGCCTCCGGGACAGGGACACCGGGGAGCTGTTTTTT,CASSLRDRDTGELFF
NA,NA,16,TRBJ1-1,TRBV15,TGTGCCACCAGCAGGGGGTACAGGGATGGGAACACTGAAGCTTTCTTT,CATSRGYRDGNTEAFF
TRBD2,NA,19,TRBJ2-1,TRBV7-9,TGTTCCAGCAGCTTAGGTAGGTTTAGCGGGTGGAGCTCCTACAATGAGCAGTTCTTC,CSSSLGRFSGWSSYNEQFF
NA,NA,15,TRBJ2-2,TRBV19,TGTGCCAGTAGTCAACTTTCAGGGGTGACCGGGGAGCTGTTTTTT,CASSQLSGVTGELFF
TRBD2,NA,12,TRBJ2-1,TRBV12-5,TGTGCTAGTGGTTTGGGGGGAGGGGAGCAGTTCTTC,CASGLGGGEQFF
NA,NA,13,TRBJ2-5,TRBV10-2,TGCGCCAGCAGTGTACTAATTGAAGAGACCCAGTACTTC,CASSVLIEETQYF
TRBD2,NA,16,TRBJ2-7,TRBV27,TGTGCCAGCAGTTCCCGACTAGCGGGAGCCGCCTACGAGCAGTACTTC,CASSSRLAGAAYEQYF
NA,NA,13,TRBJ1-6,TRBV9,TGTGCCAGCAGCGTAGGGGGGGGTTCACCCCTCCACTTT,CASSVGGGSPLHF
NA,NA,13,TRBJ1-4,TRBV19,TGTGCCAGCCGCAGGGACACCTATGAAAAACTGTTTTTT,CASRRDTYEKLFF
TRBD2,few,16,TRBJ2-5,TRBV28,TGTGCCAGCAGCACTTCCCTTAGCGGGAACTGGGAGACCCAGTACTTC,CASSTSLSGNWETQYF
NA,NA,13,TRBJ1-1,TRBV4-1,TGCGCCAGCAGCCAAGATCTTGAGGAACAAGCTTTCTTT,CASSQDLEEQAFF
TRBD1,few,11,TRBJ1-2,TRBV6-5,TGTGCCAGCATGGGCAGGGGGGGCTACACCTTC,CASMGRGGYTF
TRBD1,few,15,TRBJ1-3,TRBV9,TGTGCCAGCAGCGTAGGAGGGGGCTCAGCAAACACCATATATTTT,CASSVGGGSANTIYF
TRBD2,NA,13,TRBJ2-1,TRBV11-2,TGTGCCAGCACGGACGGGGGGGGTAATGAGCAGTTCTTC,CASTDGGGNEQFF
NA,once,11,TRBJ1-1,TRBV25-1,TGTGCCACCCAAGCGGGGGTTGTAGCTTTCTTT,CATQAGVVAFF
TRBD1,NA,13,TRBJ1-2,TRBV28,TGTGCCAGCAGTTTAAGACAGGGGGATGGCTACACCTTC,CASSLRQGDGYTF
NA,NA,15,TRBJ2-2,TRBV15,TGTGCCACCAGCAGAGAACAGGTGAACACCGGGGAGCTGTTTTTT,CATSREQVNTGELFF
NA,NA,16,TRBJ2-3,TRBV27,TGTGCCAGCAGTTTATCGGGGACACTCATGACAGATACGCAGTATTTT,CASSLSGTLMTDTQYF
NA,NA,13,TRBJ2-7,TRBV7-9,TGTGCCAGCAGGATCGGTGGTAGCTACGAGCAGTACTTC,CASRIGGSYEQYF
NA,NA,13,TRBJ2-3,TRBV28,TGTGCCAGCAGTTTAACAGCTCGGGATACGCAGTATTTT,CASSLTARDTQYF
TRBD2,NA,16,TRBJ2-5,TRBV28,TGTGCCAGCAGTTTCCCCAGTAGCGGGAGAGGAGAGACCCAGTACTTC,CASSFPSSGRGETQYF
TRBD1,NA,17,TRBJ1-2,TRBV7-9,TGTTCCAGCAGCTCATTAGCCGGGACAGGGAGGGGAGATGGCTACACCTTC,CSSSSLAGTGRGDGYTF